The clone carrying this T cell receptor beta chain was seen once. Its antigen is still unknown. Researchers ran the PCR with 60 Vbeta and 13 Jbeta primers. The data were produced by immunoSEQ multiplex PCR, yet TCRdb's version contains in-frame clones alone and is incomplete. Among about 140,000 clones listed, around 84% were seen once. This sample was taken from a study of cytomegalovirus exposure and HLA in healthy donors. The study's findings and limits: Looking again later, the authors saw that most CMV-associated TCR beta chains seemed HLA-restricted. As a later analysis showed, several of the most significant clusters appeared to be linked to common viral pathogens.

Sequences were obtained from PBMCs. This clonotype was sampled from a man aged 50-60 years in good health and CMV-seronegative.

The CDR3 here is CASSLNSLFAYNEQFF. CDR3 in DNA: TGTGCCAGCAGCCTTAACAGCCTTTTCGCCTACAATGAGCAGTTCTTC. The chain has TRBV7-8 and TRBJ2-1; D is unclear. The germline V and J ends were trimmed by 5 bases and 2 bases, with 16 bases remaining between them. Germline lookup yields CDR1 SGHVS and CDR2 FQNEAQ. This CDR3 is 16 amino acids long.